One and the same sample provided the 3 T cell receptor beta chains below, sequenced in a study of T cell changes during pregnancy in multiple sclerosis. The data were produced by immunoSEQ multiplex PCR, yet TCRdb's version contains in-frame clones alone and is incomplete. The data hold roughly 40,000 clones, with 90% to 95% observed a single time. Sequenced material: CD8+ T cells from peripheral blood mononuclear cells, taken before pregnancy. Receptors were obtained from a female donor with multiple sclerosis, enrolled in a pregnancy study.

This clone was counted many times. V gene TRBV5-4 combines with J gene TRBJ2-7, with TRBD2 matching over 8 bases. Losses at the gene ends were 2 bases for V and 7 bases for J; bases not matched to a gene: 5. Germline V gene data show CDR1 as SGHNT and CDR2 as YYREEE (reference sequence). The CDR3 spans 13 residues. CDR3 DNA: TGTGCCAGCAGCTTCGGGGGGGCCGGGGAGCAGTACTTC. Translated: CASSFGGAGEQYF.

This chain joins TRBV6-1 and TRBJ1-2; D not certain. The CDR3 totals 14 residues. Deletions cut 2 bases from V and 6 bases from J, with 13 bases between. The germline CDR1 and CDR2 sequences are MNHNS and SASEGT. CDR3 residues: CASSETWMEDGYTF. The CDR3 region has the DNA TGTGCCAGCAGTGAAACATGGATGGAGGATGGCTACACCTTC.

The chain carries TRBV19 and TRBJ1-5, with 8 bases aligning to TRBD1. Germline trimming cut 4 bases from V and 0 bases from J; bases unmatched to any gene: 2. CDR1 LNHDA and CDR2 SQIVND come from the germline V gene (reference sequence). The CDR3 length is 15 residues. CDR3 nucleotide sequence: TGTGCCAGTAGTACCAGGGGGCTTAGCAATCAGCCCCAGCATTTT. This encodes CASSTRGLSNQPQHF.